This record looks at one T cell receptor (beta chain) sequence and its context. Its cognate antigen is unknown. One junction end does not reproduce the germline sequence, and a read error may be involved. The CDR3 contains 15 residues. Germline CDR1 is LNHDA and CDR2 is SQIVND (reference sequence). The data originate from a study of shared clonotypes between healthy human individuals. Study-wide findings and caveats: Read depth was anticipated to influence clonotype sharing among donors. In general, naive subsets displayed greater estimated richness than memory subsets did. The rarefaction results pointed to incomplete sorted-subset sequencing despite large depth.

Generated by immunoSEQ multiplex PCR, the TCRdb table keeps only in-frame clones and is missing some. This sample has about 2.4 million clones, with over 85% found just once. Sequenced: naive CD4+ T cells from PBMCs. Subset indicated: CD45RA+ positively selected. The TCR was taken from a man aged 18 to 29 in good health. Some clones in this sample may be carry-over from other donors' samples. V and J are TRBV19 and TRBJ2-2; TRBD1 aligns across 7 bases. The CDR3 sequence: CASSLDRVSTGELFF. CDR3 bases: TGTGCCAGTAGTTTAGACAGGGTGAGCACCGGGGAGCTGTTTTTT.